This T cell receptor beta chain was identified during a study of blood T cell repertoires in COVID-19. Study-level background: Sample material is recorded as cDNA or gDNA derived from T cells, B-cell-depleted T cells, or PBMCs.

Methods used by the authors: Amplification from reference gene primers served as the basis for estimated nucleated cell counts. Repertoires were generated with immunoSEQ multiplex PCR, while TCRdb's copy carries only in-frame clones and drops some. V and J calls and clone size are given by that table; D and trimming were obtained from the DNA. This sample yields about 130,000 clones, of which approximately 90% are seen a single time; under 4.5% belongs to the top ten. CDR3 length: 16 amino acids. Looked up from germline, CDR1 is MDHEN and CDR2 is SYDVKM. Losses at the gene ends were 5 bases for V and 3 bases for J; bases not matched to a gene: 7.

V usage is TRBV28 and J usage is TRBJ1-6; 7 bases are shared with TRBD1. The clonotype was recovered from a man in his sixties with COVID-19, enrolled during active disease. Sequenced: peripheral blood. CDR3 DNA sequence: TGTGCCAGCAGTCTACCCGGGACAGACTATAATTCACCCCTCCACTTT. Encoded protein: CASSLPGTDYNSPLHF.